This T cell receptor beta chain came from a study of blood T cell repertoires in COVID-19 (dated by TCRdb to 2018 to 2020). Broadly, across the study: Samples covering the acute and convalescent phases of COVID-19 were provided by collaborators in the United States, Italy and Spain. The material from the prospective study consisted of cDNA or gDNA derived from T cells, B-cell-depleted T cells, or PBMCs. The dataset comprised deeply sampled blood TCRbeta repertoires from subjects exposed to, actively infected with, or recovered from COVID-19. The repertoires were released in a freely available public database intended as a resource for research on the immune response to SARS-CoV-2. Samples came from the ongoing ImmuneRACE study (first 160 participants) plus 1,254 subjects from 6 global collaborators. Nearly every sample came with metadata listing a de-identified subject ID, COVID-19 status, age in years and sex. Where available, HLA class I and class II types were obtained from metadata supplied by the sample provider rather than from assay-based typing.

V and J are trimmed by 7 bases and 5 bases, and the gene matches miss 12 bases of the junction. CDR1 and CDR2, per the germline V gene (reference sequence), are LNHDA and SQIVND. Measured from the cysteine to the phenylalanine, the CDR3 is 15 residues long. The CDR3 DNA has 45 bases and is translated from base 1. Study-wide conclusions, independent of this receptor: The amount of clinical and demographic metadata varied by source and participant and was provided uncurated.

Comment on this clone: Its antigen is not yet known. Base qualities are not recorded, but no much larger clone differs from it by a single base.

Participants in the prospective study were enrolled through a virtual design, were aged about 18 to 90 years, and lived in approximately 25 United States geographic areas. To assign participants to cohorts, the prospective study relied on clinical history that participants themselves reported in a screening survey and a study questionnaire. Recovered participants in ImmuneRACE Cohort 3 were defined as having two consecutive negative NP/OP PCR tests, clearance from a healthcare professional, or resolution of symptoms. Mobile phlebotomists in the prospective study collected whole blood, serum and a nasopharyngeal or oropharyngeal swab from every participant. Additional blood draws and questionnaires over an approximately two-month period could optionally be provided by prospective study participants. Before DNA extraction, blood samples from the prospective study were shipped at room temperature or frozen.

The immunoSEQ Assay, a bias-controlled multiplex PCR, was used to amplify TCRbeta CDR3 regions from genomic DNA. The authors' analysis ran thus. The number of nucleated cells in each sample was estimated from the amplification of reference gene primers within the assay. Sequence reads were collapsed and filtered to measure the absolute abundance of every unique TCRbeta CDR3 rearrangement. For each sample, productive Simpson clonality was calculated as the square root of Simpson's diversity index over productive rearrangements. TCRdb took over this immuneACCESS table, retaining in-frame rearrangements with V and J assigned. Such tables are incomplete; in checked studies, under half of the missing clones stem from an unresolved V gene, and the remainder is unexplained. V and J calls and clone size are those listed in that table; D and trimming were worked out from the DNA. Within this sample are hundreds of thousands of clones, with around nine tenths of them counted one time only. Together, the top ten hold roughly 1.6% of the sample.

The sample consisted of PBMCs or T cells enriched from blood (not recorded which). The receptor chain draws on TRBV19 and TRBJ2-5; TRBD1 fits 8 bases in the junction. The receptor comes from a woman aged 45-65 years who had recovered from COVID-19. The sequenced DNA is TGTGCCAGTACCCCGGCAGGGGGCAGTTCGGAGACCCAGTACTTC. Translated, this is CASTPAGGSSETQYF.